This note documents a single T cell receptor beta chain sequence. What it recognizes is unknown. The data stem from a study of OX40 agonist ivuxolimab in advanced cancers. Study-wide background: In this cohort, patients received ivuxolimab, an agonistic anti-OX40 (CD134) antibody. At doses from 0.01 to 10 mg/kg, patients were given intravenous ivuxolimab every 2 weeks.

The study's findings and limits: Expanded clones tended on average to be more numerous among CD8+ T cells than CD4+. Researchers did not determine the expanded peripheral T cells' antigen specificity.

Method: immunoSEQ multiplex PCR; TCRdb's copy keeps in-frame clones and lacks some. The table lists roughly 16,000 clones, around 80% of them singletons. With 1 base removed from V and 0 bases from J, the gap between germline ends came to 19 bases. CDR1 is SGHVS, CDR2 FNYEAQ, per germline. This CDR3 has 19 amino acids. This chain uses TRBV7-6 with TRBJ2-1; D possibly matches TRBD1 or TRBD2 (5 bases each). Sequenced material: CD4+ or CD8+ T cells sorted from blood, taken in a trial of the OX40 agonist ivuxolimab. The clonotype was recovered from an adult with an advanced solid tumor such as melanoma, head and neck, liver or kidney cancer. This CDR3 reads CASSLEFPGRTSSYNEQFF. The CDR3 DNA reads TGTGCCAGCAGCTTAGAATTTCCGGGACGGACCAGCTCCTACAATGAGCAGTTCTTC.